This paragraph reports one TCR beta chain. No antigen is known for it. Germline CDR1 SGDLS, CDR2 YYNGEE. The CDR3 loop spans 18 amino acids. V dropped 4 bases and J dropped 0; count of bases not matched to a gene: 6. Profiled with immunoSEQ multiplex PCR; TCRdb holds only in-frame clones, not every one. The sample includes some 1.4 million clones, roughly 96% of them seen just once. This sample is drawn from a study of shared clonotypes between healthy human individuals. The study, taken as a whole, reports: Incompleteness in sorted-subset sequencing, despite large depth, was shown by rarefaction. Non-shared clonotypes had lower generation probabilities than clonotypes shared by all four sorted-subset donors. Several donors showed sharing of 4.5% to 6% of naive CD4 clonotypes.

The sequence derives from a man aged 25-40 years in good health. The rearrangement uses TRBV9 and TRBJ2-6; 11 bases align to TRBD2. The sequenced sample consisted of naive CD4+ T cells sorted from blood. The sample's subset: CD45RA+ positively selected. The CDR3 is CASSSLSGRASGANVLTF. Here the CDR3 DNA reads TGTGCCAGCAGCTCCCTTAGCGGGAGGGCCTCTGGGGCCAACGTCCTGACTTTC.